A single sample is the source of the 9 T cell receptor beta chains below, sequenced in a study of cytomegalovirus exposure and HLA in healthy donors. PCR used 60 Vbeta primers and 13 Jbeta primers. Clones were sequenced by immunoSEQ multiplex PCR, and TCRdb holds only the in-frame ones, with some missing. The sample records about 150,000 clones, less than 85% being singletons. Material: PBMCs. All receptors derive from an older woman in good health and CMV-seropositive.

This rearrangement joins TRBV30 to TRBJ1-2; D is perhaps TRBD1 (6 bases). The germline CDR1 and CDR2 sequences are GTSNPN and SVGIG (reference sequence). Trimming cost V 3 bases and J 5 bases, with 10 bases left between them. The CDR3 contains 12 residues. CDR3 DNA: TGTGCCTGGAGAGGGGGGGGTTATGGCTACACCTTC. It specifies CAWRGGGYGYTF.

V is TRBV6-1 and J is TRBJ2-7; D is possibly TRBD1 (5 bases). The V end lost 1 base, the J end lost 4 bases, and 14 bases lay between the germline ends. The CDR3 has 15 residues. Per germline, CDR1 MNHNS and CDR2 SASEGT. Here the CDR3 reads CASSEVSGFLYEQYF. CDR3 DNA: TGTGCCAGCAGTGAAGTTTCAGGGTTTTTATACGAGCAGTACTTC.

The genes are TRBV6-5 and TRBJ1-2; the D is unclear. The CDR3 totals 12 residues. Germline V lookup: CDR1 MNHEY, CDR2 SVGAGI. Trimming removed 2 bases at V and 8 bases at J, with 9 bases between. This CDR3 is CASSYRAGGYTF. CDR3 in DNA: TGTGCCAGCAGTTACAGGGCGGGAGGCTACACCTTC.

The chain couples TRBV4-1 to TRBJ2-7; 8 bases agree with TRBD2. The CDR3 is 17 residues long. Germline V CDR1 and CDR2: MGHRA, YSYEKL. The V and J ends lost 4 bases and 3 bases, in that order; junction bases with no gene match: 14. The CDR3 here is CASSPQSGREGYYEQYF. The CDR3 nucleotides are TGCGCCAGCAGCCCCCAAAGCGGCCGGGAGGGCTACTACGAGCAGTACTTC.

The chain recombines TRBV6-6 with TRBJ2-7, with 8 positions matching TRBD2. This CDR3 has 14 residues. Germline values: CDR1 MNHNY, CDR2 SVGAGI (reference sequence). The V gene end was trimmed by 7 bases and the J gene end by 1 base; junction bases not matched to a gene: 6. The CDR3 DNA reads as TGTGCCAGCAAGCAGCGGGAGACTTCCTACGAGCAGTACTTC. Protein sequence: CASKQRETSYEQYF.

The chain employs TRBV6-5 and TRBJ1-1, with no clear D. The germline gives CDR1 MNHEY, CDR2 SVGAGI. The V and J ends lost 6 bases and 2 bases respectively, with 16 bases between them. The CDR3 extends over 15 amino acids. CDR3 amino acids: CASSLSRRVNTEAFF. The CDR3 DNA is TGTGCCAGCAGCCTTTCCCGGCGGGTTAACACTGAAGCTTTCTTT.

The genes are TRBV19 and TRBJ2-3; maybe TRBD1 (6 bases). This CDR3 is built from 13 residues. The V gene's germline CDR1 is LNHDA and CDR2 SQIVND (reference sequence). Trimming left V 6 bases short and J 0 bases short, with 7 bases between. The CDR3 reads CASRTGSTDTQYF. The CDR3 bases are TGTGCCAGTAGAACAGGGAGCACAGATACGCAGTATTTT. The whole variable domain, filled in from reference TRBV19 and TRBJ2-3, reads DGGITQSPKYLFRKEGQNVTLSCEQNLNHDAMYWYRQDPGQGLRLIYYSQIVNDFQKGDIAEGYSVSREKKESFPLTVTSAQKNPTAFYLCASRTGSTDTQYFGPGTRLTVL.

The chain carries TRBV9 and TRBJ2-2, with 9 bases that match TRBD1. Germline CDR1 reads SGDLS; CDR2 reads YYNGEE. The CDR3 sequence is 16 residues long. V lost 4 bases, J lost 3 bases, and 7 bases stayed unmatched. The CDR3 DNA reads as TGTGCCAGCAGCCCCGGACAGGGGACATACACCGGGGAGCTGTTTTTT. Residues: CASSPGQGTYTGELFF.

V gene TRBV28 combines with J gene TRBJ1-1, with D possibly matching TRBD1 (6 bases). The ends were cut back, 7 bases at V and 6 bases at J, with 15 bases in the middle. Germline CDR1 is MDHEN and CDR2 is SYDVKM. The CDR3 is made up of 13 amino acids. The CDR3, as DNA: TGTGCCAGCACCGTAGGGGGTGTTGCTGAAGCTTTCTTT. Its translation: CASTVGGVAEAFF.